This T cell receptor beta chain is from a study of blood T cell repertoires in COVID-19. The wider study: From the United States, Italy and Spain came samples of acute and convalescent COVID-19. From T cells, B-cell-depleted T cells, or PBMCs came the material, which was cDNA or gDNA.

In the original analysis: Nucleated cell counts were estimated from reference gene primer amplification. Sequencing used immunoSEQ multiplex PCR; TCRdb keeps in-frame clones, though not all of them. V, J and clone size derive from that table, while D and trimming were established from the DNA sequence. This repertoire shows tens of thousands of clones, around 85% found once; its top ten account for 8% to 10%. The germline V gene encodes CDR1 KGHSH and CDR2 LQKENI. The CDR3 contains 14 residues. V lost 6 bases, J lost 0 bases, and 12 bases lay in between. Enrolled during active infection, Seattle patients were then followed longitudinally.

The sequencing sample was made of peripheral blood. The chain combines TRBV18 with TRBJ2-7; a weak D match, TRBD2 (5 bases). This TCR came from a man in his fifties with COVID-19, enrolled during active disease. CDR3 sequence reads: CASSPGYNSYEQYF. As DNA, the CDR3 is TGTGCCAGCTCCCCGGGGTATAACTCCTACGAGCAGTACTTC. Full variable domain (rest looked up from reference TRBV18 and TRBJ2-7): NAGVMQNPRHLVRRRGQEARLRCSPMKGHSHVYWYRQLPEEGLKFMVYLQKENIIDESGMPKERFSAEFPKEGPSILRIQQVVRGDSAAYFCASSPGYNSYEQYFGPGTRLTVT.